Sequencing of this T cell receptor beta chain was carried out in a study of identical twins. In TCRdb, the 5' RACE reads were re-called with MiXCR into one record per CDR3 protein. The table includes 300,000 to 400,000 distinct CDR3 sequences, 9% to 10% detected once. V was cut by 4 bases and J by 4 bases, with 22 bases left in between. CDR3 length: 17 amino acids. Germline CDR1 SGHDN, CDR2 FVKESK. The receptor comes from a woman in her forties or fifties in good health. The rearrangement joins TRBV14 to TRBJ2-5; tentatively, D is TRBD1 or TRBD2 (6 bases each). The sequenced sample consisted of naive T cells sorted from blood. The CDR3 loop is CASSLHDGGLRPETQYF. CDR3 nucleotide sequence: TGTGCCAGCAGCCTCCACGATGGGGGGCTCCGGCCAGAGACCCAGTACTTC.